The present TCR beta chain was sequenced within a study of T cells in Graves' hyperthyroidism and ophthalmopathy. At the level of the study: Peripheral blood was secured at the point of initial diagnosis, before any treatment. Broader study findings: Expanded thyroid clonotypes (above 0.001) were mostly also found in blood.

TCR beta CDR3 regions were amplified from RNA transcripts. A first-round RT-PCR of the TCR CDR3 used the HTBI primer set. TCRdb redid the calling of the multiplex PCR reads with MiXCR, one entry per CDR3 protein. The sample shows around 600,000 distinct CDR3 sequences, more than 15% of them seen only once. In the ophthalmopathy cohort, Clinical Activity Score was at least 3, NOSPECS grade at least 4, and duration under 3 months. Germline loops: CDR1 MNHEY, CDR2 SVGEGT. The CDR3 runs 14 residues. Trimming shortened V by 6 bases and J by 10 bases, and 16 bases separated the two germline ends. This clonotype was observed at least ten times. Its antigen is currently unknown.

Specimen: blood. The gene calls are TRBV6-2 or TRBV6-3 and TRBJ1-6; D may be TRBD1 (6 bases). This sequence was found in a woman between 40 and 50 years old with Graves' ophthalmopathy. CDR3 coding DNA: TGTGCCAGCAGCTCCGGGGGGCGCAGCTCACCCCTCCACTTT. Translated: CASSSGGRSSPLHF.